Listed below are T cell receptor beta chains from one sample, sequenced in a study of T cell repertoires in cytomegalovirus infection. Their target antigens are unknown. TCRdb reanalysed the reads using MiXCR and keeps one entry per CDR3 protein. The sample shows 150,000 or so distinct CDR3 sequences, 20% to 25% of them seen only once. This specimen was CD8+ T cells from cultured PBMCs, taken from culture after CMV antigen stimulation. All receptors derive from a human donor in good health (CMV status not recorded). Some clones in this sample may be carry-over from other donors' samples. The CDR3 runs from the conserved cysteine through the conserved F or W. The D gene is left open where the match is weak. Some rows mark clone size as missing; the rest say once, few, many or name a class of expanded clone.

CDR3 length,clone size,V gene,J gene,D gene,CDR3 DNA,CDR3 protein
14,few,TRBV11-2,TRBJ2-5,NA,TGTGCCAGCAGCTTGGAGCTGAATCAAGAGACCCAGTACTTC,CASSLELNQETQYF
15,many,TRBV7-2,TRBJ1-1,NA,TGTGCCAGCAGCCCTCTGGGGGGGATGAACACTGAAGCTTTCTTT,CASSPLGGMNTEAFF
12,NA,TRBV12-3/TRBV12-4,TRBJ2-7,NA,TGTGCCAGCAGTTTAAACGGCTACGAGCAGTACTTC,CASSLNGYEQYF
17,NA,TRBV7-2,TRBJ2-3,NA,TGTGCCAGCAGCCTAACCCGGGGGGCCATCGTTTCAGATACGCAGTATTTT,CASSLTRGAIVSDTQYF
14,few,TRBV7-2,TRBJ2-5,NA,TGTGCCAGCAGCTTAGCTCCTAGCGAAGAGACCCAGTACTTC,CASSLAPSEETQYF
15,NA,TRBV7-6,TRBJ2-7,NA,TGTGCCAGCAGCCCCGAAGTAGGGGTAACCTACGAGCAGTACTTC,CASSPEVGVTYEQYF
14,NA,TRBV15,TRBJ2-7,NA,TGTGCCACCAGCAGTGGTCTGGGAAGCTACGAGCAGTACTTC,CATSSGLGSYEQYF
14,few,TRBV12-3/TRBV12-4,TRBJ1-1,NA,TGTGCCAGCAGTTTGGTAGGGCCTCACACTGAAGCTTTCTTT,CASSLVGPHTEAFF
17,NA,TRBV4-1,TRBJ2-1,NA,TGCGCCAGCAGCCAATCCGGCGGGGAGATTGCCTACAATGAGCAGTTCTTC,CASSQSGGEIAYNEQFF
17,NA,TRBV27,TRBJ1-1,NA,TGTGCCAGCAGTTTGCGGAACTTCAGGAGCGTGAACACTGAAGCTTTCTTT,CASSLRNFRSVNTEAFF
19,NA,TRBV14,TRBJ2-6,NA,TGTGCCAGCAGCCGCCGACAACTTGGCAGGCCCTCTGGGGCCAACGTCCTGACTTTC,CASSRRQLGRPSGANVLTF
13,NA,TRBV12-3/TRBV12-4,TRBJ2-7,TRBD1,TGTGCCAGCAGTAGGGACAGCCCCTACGAGCAGTACTTC,CASSRDSPYEQYF
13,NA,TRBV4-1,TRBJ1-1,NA,TGCGCCAGCAGCCAAGCAAGTGTCAACGGGGCTTTCTTT,CASSQASVNGAFF
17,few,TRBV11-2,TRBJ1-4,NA,TGTGCCAGCAGCACAACAGGGCTATTTGCAACTAATGAAAAACTGTTTTTT,CASSTTGLFATNEKLFF
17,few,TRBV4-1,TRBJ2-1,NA,TGCGCCAGCAGCCTACGACTAGGGGGGGGGCATTACAATGAGCAGTTCTTC,CASSLRLGGGHYNEQFF
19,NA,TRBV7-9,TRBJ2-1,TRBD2,TGTGCCAGCAGCTTAGGGACGGCGGGGCGGGGGTACTCCTACAATGAGCAGTTCTTC,CASSLGTAGRGYSYNEQFF
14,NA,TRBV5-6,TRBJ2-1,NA,TGTGCCAGCAGCTTGGGTTACGGGGCTAATGAGCAGTTCTTC,CASSLGYGANEQFF
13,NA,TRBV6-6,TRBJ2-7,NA,TGTGCCAGCAGCTGGGGGTTTTCCTACGAGCAGTACTTC,CASSWGFSYEQYF
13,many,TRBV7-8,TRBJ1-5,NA,TGTGCCAGCAGCTTAGCGCAGAATCAGCCCCAGCATTTT,CASSLAQNQPQHF
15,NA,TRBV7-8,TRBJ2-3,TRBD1,TGTGCCAGCAGCTTAGTTTTGACAGGGGAAGATACGCAGTATTTT,CASSLVLTGEDTQYF
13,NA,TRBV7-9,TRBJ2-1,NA,TGTGCCAGCAGCTCTACCGTCATGGGGGGAAAGTTCTTC,CASSSTVMGGKFF
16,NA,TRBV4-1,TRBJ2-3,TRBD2,TGCGCCAGCAGCCAAGACGCAGCGGGGTCCACAGATACGCAGTATTTT,CASSQDAAGSTDTQYF
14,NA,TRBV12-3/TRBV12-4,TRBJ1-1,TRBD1,TGTGCCAGCAGGGGGACAGGGTGGAACACTGAAGCTTTCTTT,CASRGTGWNTEAFF
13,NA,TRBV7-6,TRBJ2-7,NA,TGTGCTAGCAGCTTAGCGAGGGGGTACGAGCAGTACTTC,CASSLARGYEQYF
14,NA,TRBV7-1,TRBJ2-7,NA,TGTGCCAGCAGCCAAGCCGGACAGCCATACGAGCAGTACTTC,CASSQAGQPYEQYF
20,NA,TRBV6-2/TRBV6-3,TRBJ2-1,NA,TGTGCCAGCAGTTATCCCGCCGCAGGGTCCTTTCCGAGCTCCTACAATGAGCAGTTCTTC,CASSYPAAGSFPSSYNEQFF
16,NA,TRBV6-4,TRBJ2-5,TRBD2,TGTGCCAGCACCGGACTAGCGGGGGGGCCGAGGGAGACCCAGTACTTC,CASTGLAGGPRETQYF
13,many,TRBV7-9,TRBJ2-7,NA,TGTGCCAGCAGCTTTTCGGACTCCAACGAGCAGTACTTC,CASSFSDSNEQYF
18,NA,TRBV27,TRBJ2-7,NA,TGTGCCAGCACCACTTCCAAGATCAACGGGGGTACGCGTTACGAGCAGTACTTC,CASTTSKINGGTRYEQYF
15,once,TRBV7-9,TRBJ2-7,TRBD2,TGTGCCAGCAGCTTAGAGGCTAGCGGGGTCTACGAGCAGTACTTC,CASSLEASGVYEQYF
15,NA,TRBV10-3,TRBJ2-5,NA,TGTGCCATCAGTGAGTTGGGGGCGAGAGGGGAGACCCAGTACTTC,CAISELGARGETQYF
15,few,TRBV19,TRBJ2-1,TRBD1,TGTGCCAGTAGTTTGGGACAGGGTGAGGACAATGAGCAGTTCTTC,CASSLGQGEDNEQFF
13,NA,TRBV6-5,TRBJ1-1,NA,TGTGCCAGCAGTTACTCCCCATTGGCTCCAGCTTTCTTT,CASSYSPLAPAFF
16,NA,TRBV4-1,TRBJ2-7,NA,TGCGCCAGCAGCTACCCCCCCGGAGAAACCACCTACGAGCAGTACTTC,CASSYPPGETTYEQYF
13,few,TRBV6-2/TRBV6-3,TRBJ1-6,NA,TGTGCCAGCAGTTACGGACATCCATCACCCCTCCACTTT,CASSYGHPSPLHF
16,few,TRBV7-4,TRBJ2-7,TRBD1,TGTGCCAGCAGCCTACCGGGACAGGGTCTCTCCTACGAGCAGTACTTC,CASSLPGQGLSYEQYF
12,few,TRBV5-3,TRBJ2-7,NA,TGTGCCAGCAGCCGGACAGATTACGAGCAGTACTTC,CASSRTDYEQYF
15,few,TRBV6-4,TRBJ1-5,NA,TGTGCCAGCAGCGCGGACGGGGGCAGCAATCAGCCCCAGCATTTT,CASSADGGSNQPQHF
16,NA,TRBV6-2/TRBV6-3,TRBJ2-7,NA,TGTGCCAGCAGTTACTCGAGCCTAGCAAGTCCCTACGAGCAGTACTTC,CASSYSSLASPYEQYF
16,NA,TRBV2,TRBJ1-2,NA,TGTGCCAGCAACTCAGGGAAGAGCCCCACTAACTATGGCTACACCTTC,CASNSGKSPTNYGYTF
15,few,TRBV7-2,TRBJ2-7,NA,TGTGCCAGCAGCTCAGCGAATTCGACCCCCTACGAGCAGTACTTC,CASSSANSTPYEQYF
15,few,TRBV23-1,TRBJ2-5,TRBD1,TGCGCCAGCAGTCACCGGGGACAGGGCTGGGAGACCCAGTACTTC,CASSHRGQGWETQYF